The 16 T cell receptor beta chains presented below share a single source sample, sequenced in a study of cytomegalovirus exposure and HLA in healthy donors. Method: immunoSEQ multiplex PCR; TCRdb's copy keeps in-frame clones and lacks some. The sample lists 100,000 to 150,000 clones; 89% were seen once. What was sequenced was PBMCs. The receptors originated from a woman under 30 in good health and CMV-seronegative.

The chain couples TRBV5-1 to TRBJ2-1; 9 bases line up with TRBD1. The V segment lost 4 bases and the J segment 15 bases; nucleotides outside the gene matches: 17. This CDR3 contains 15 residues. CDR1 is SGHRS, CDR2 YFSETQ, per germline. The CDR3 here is CASSPGIGQGFSSFF. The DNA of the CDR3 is TGCGCCAGCAGCCCCGGAATAGGACAGGGGTTTAGTTCGTTCTTC.

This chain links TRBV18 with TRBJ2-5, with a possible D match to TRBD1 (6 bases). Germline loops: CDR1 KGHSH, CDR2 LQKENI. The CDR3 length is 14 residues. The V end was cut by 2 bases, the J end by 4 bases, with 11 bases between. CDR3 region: CASSPGGAGETQYF. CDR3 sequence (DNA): TGTGCCAGCTCACCAGGGGGCGCGGGAGAGACCCAGTACTTC.

The CDR3 region has the DNA TGCGCCAGCAGCCAAGACCCAGAGGCGACTGAAGCTTTCTTT. This translates into CASSQDPEATEAFF. The J gene is TRBJ1-1, the V gene TRBV4-1; D call uncertain. Per the germline V gene, CDR1 is MGHRA and CDR2 is YSYEKL. This CDR3 has 14 amino acids. The V gene lost 0 bases and the J gene lost 5 bases, with 10 bases spanning the gap.

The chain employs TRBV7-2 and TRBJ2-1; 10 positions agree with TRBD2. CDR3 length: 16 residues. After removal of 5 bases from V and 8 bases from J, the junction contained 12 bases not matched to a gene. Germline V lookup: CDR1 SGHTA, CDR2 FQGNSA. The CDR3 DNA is TGTGCCAGCAGCCCGGGGGTACTAGCGGGGTTGTATGAGCAGTTCTTC. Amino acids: CASSPGVLAGLYEQFF.

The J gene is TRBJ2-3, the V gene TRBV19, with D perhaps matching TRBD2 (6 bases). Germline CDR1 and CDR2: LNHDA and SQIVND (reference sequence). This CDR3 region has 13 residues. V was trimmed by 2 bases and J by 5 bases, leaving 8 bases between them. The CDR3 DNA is TGTGCCAGTAGTATAAAGGGAGGAGATACGCAGTATTTT. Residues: CASSIKGGDTQYF. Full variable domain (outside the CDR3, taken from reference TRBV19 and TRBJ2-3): DGGITQSPKYLFRKEGQNVTLSCEQNLNHDAMYWYRQDPGQGLRLIYYSQIVNDFQKGDIAEGYSVSREKKESFPLTVTSAQKNPTAFYLCASSIKGGDTQYFGPGTRLTVL.

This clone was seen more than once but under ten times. The CDR3 is CASSIVRNQPQHF. CDR3 bases: TGTGCCAGCAGCATAGTTAGAAATCAGCCCCAGCATTTT. This chain joins TRBV7-8 and TRBJ1-5, with D unresolved. CDR1 is SGHVS, CDR2 FQNEAQ, per germline. The V end was cut by 5 bases, the J end by 4 bases, with 9 bases between. This CDR3 contains 13 residues.

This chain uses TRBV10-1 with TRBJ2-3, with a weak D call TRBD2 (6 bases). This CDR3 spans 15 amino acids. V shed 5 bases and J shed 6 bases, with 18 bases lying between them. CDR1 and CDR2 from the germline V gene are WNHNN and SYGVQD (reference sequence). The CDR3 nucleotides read TGCGCCAGCAGTCCGGGAGTTCACGAGGTCGATACGCAGTATTTT. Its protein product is CASSPGVHEVDTQYF.

Written as DNA, the CDR3 is TGTGCCAGCAGCTTCGGACAGCAAGAGACCCAGTACTTC. It specifies CASSFGQQETQYF. The chain is built from TRBV7-7 and TRBJ2-5; the D gene is possibly TRBD1 (6 bases). Looked up from germline, CDR1 is SSHAT and CDR2 is FNYEAQ (reference sequence). V lost 3 bases and J lost 2, with 7 bases in between. There are 13 residues in the CDR3. The full variable domain, completed using reference TRBV7-7 and TRBJ2-5, is GAGVSQSPRYKVTKRGQDVTLRCDPISSHATLYWYQQALGQGPEFLTYFNYEAQPDKSGLPSDRFSAERPEGSISTLTIQRTEQRDSAMYRCASSFGQQETQYFGPGTRLLVL.

CDR3 nucleotides: TGTGCCAGCAGTTACTCCGCGCGGGACATTCAGTACTTC. It yields the protein CASSYSARDIQYF. The chain combines TRBV6-6 with TRBJ2-4, with D possibly matching TRBD2 (5 bases). The ends were cut back, 0 bases at V and 8 bases at J, with 8 bases in the middle. Germline values: CDR1 MNHNY, CDR2 SVGAGI (reference sequence). This CDR3 spans 13 amino acids.

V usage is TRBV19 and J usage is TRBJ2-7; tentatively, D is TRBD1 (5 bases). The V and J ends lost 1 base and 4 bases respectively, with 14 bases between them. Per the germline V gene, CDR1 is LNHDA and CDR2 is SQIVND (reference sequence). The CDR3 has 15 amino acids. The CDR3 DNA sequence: TGTGCCAGTAGTATAGGGGGCTCAATTTATTACGAGCAGTACTTC. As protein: CASSIGGSIYYEQYF.

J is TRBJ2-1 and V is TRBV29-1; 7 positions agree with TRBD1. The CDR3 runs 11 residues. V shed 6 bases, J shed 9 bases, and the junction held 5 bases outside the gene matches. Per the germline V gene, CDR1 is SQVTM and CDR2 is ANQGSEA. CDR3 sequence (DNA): TGCAGCGTCAGACAGGGAATTGAGCAGTTCTTC. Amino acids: CSVRQGIEQFF.

The CDR3 nucleotides are TGTGCCAGCAGCTTAGGAGCTCCCCCGAGCTCCTACAATGAGCAGTTCTTC. This gives the protein CASSLGAPPSSYNEQFF. The chain employs TRBV5-4 and TRBJ2-1, with unresolved D. Trimming pared 2 bases from V and 0 bases from J, leaving 15 bases between. CDR1 and CDR2 (germline): SGHNT, YYREEE (reference sequence). The CDR3 spans 17 residues.

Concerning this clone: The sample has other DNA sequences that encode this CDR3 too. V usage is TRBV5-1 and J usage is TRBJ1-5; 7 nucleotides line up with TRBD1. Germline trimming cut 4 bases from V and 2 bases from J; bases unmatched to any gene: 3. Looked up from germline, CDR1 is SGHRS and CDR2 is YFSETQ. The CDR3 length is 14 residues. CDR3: CASSPGTGNQPQHF. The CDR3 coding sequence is TGCGCCAGCAGCCCTGGGACAGGCAATCAGCCCCAGCATTTT.

CDR3 region: CASSKGTGNQPQHF. The DNA for the CDR3 is TGTGCCAGCAGTAAAGGGACAGGGAATCAGCCCCAGCATTTT. The chain recombines TRBV2 with TRBJ1-5; 9 bases are shared with TRBD1. V lost 5 bases and J lost 4; bases outside the gene matches: 3. The germline V gene encodes CDR1 SNHLY and CDR2 FYNNEI. The CDR3 spans 14 residues.

The CDR3 DNA follows: TGTGCCAGCAGTGATGTAACAGGTGCCTACGAGCAGTACTTC. Translating gives CASSDVTGAYEQYF. V gene TRBV6-1 combines with J gene TRBJ2-7; D is possibly TRBD1 (5 bases). V lost 3 bases and J lost 2, with 11 bases in between. The CDR3 has 14 amino acids. Germline CDR1 MNHNS, CDR2 SASEGT.

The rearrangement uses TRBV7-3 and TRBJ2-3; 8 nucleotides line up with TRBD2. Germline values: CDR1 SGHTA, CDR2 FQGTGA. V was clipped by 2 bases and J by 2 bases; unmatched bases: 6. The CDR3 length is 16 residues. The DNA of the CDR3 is TGTGCCAGCAGCTTAGGTATTAGCGGGGCCACAGATACGCAGTATTTT. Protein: CASSLGISGATDTQYF.